This is a list of T cell receptor beta chains from one sample in a study of blood T cells in healthy people across ages. TCRdb re-called the 5' RACE reads with MiXCR, one entry per CDR3 protein. This sample yields under 850,000 distinct CDR3 sequences, of which approximately 35% are seen a single time; 13% belongs to the top ten. Specimen: blood. The receptors come from a man in his late teens or twenties in good health. Both conserved end residues are part of each CDR3. D genes are given only for firm matches. The size entry is marked missing in some rows and otherwise reads once, few, many or a size class.

D: -
J: TRBJ1-2
V: TRBV12-3/TRBV12-4
size: many
CDR3: CASSFAGGYTF
DNA: TGTGCCAGCAGTTTTGCCGGCGGCTACACCTTC

D: -
J: TRBJ2-5
V: TRBV6-2/TRBV6-3
size: -
CDR3: CASSYSDSQETQYF
DNA: TGTGCCAGCAGTTACTCGGACAGCCAAGAGACCCAGTACTTC

D: -
J: TRBJ2-1
V: TRBV4-3
size: many
CDR3: CASSQDIAESSYNEQFF
DNA: TGCGCCAGCAGCCAAGATATCGCAGAGAGCTCCTACAATGAGCAGTTCTTC

D: -
J: TRBJ2-2
V: TRBV12-3/TRBV12-4
size: -
CDR3: CASSPPDTANTGELFF
DNA: TGTGCCAGCAGTCCCCCGGACACCGCGAACACCGGGGAGCTGTTTTTT

D: TRBD1
J: TRBJ2-1
V: TRBV10-3
size: -
CDR3: CAISGGQGSYNEQFF
DNA: TGTGCCATCAGCGGTGGACAGGGGTCCTACAATGAGCAGTTCTTC

D: TRBD1
J: TRBJ1-4
V: TRBV4-3
size: few
CDR3: CASRETGTNEKLFF
DNA: TGCGCCAGCAGAGAGACAGGGACTAATGAAAAACTGTTTTTT

D: TRBD2
J: TRBJ2-3
V: TRBV7-6
size: -
CDR3: CASSLYLLGSRASGTDTQYF
DNA: TGTGCCAGCAGCTTATACCTTCTGGGGAGTCGGGCTAGCGGTACAGATACGCAGTATTTT

D: TRBD2
J: TRBJ2-7
V: TRBV29-1
size: once
CDR3: CSVGERESEQYF
DNA: TGCAGCGTGGGAGAGCGGGAGAGTGAGCAGTACTTC

D: -
J: TRBJ2-2
V: TRBV5-1
size: few
CDR3: CASSLAGTDTGELFF
DNA: TGCGCCAGCAGCTTGGCGGGAACAGACACCGGGGAGCTGTTTTTT

D: -
J: TRBJ2-7
V: TRBV6-1
size: -
CDR3: CASSDQGYSYEQYF
DNA: TGTGCCAGCAGCGATCAAGGATACTCCTACGAGCAGTACTTC

D: TRBD2
J: TRBJ2-3
V: TRBV7-2
size: -
CDR3: CASSPRFARLAGSTDTQYF
DNA: TGTGCCAGCAGCCCCCGATTTGCAAGGCTAGCGGGGAGCACAGATACGCAGTATTTT

D: -
J: TRBJ2-7
V: TRBV7-2
size: many
CDR3: CASSYTGLPYEQYF
DNA: TGTGCCAGCAGCTATACAGGGCTGCCCTACGAGCAGTACTTC

D: TRBD2
J: TRBJ2-5
V: TRBV6-2/TRBV6-3
size: -
CDR3: CASRRAGGQETQYF
DNA: TGTGCCAGCAGAAGAGCGGGGGGACAAGAGACCCAGTACTTC

D: -
J: TRBJ1-2
V: TRBV7-8
size: many
CDR3: CASSLGLGGITNYGYTF
DNA: TGTGCCAGCAGCCTTGGACTAGGAGGAATAACTAACTATGGCTACACCTTC

D: -
J: TRBJ2-1
V: TRBV4-3
size: many
CDR3: CASSQDWGRTYNEQFF
DNA: TGCGCCAGCAGCCAAGATTGGGGGAGAACCTACAATGAGCAGTTCTTC

D: -
J: TRBJ2-2
V: TRBV12-3/TRBV12-4
size: -
CDR3: CASSFSPGTNTGELFF
DNA: TGTGCCAGCAGTTTTTCCCCGGGGACGAACACCGGGGAGCTGTTTTTT

D: -
J: TRBJ1-1
V: TRBV7-2
size: few
CDR3: CASNPQGRGTEAFF
DNA: TGTGCCAGCAACCCACAGGGACGGGGCACTGAAGCTTTCTTT

D: -
J: TRBJ2-7
V: TRBV5-5
size: many
CDR3: CASSSRSGSVYEQYF
DNA: TGTGCCAGCAGCTCCAGGTCGGGTTCAGTCTACGAGCAGTACTTC

D: -
J: TRBJ1-5
V: TRBV7-2
size: -
CDR3: CASSLVQNNQPQHF
DNA: TGTGCCAGCAGCTTAGTACAGAACAATCAGCCCCAGCATTTT

D: -
J: TRBJ1-2
V: TRBV20-1
size: many
CDR3: CSARDGTPLTGNYGYTF
DNA: TGCAGTGCTAGAGATGGGACACCCCTCACAGGAAACTATGGCTACACCTTC

D: -
J: TRBJ1-4
V: TRBV14
size: -
CDR3: CASSQFTGASNEKLFF
DNA: TGTGCCAGCAGCCAATTTACCGGGGCCTCTAATGAAAAACTGTTTTTT

D: TRBD1
J: TRBJ1-2
V: TRBV10-3
size: few
CDR3: CAISAGGAYGYTF
DNA: TGTGCCATCAGTGCAGGGGGCGCATATGGCTACACCTTC

D: -
J: TRBJ2-3
V: TRBV24-1
size: many
CDR3: CATGTSSTDTQYF
DNA: TGTGCCACCGGGACAAGTAGCACAGATACGCAGTATTTT

D: TRBD1
J: TRBJ1-1
V: TRBV5-1
size: few
CDR3: CASSGGQLNTEAFF
DNA: TGTGCCAGCAGCGGGGGACAGTTGAACACTGAAGCTTTCTTT

D: TRBD1
J: TRBJ1-1
V: TRBV20-1
size: -
CDR3: CSAIDRGFGEAFF
DNA: TGCAGTGCCATCGACAGGGGATTCGGTGAAGCTTTCTTT